This TCR beta chain was recovered during a study of blood T cell repertoires in COVID-19 (dated by TCRdb to 2020 to 2022). Study-level background: Collaborator samples came from the United States, Italy and Spain and covered acute and convalescent phases of COVID-19. Deeply sampled blood TCRbeta repertoires from subjects exposed to, actively infected with, or recovered from COVID-19 were included in the dataset. Where HLA class I and class II types were available, the types were taken from metadata supplied by the sample provider, not from assay-based typing. The repertoires were made available in a free public database intended to serve as a resource for research on the immune response to SARS-CoV-2. Sample metadata almost always included a de-identified subject ID, COVID-19 status, age in years and sex. The prospective study material was composed of cDNA or gDNA derived from T cells, B-cell-depleted T cells, or PBMCs. The samples were drawn from two sources: the first 160 participants of the ongoing ImmuneRACE study, and 1,000 to 1,500 subjects contributed by 6 global collaborators. Findings and caveats that apply to the study as a whole: The quantity of clinical and demographic metadata differed by source and by participant and was supplied without curation.

Collaborating institutions collected whole blood in K2EDTA tubes following their own protocols. For TCRbeta analysis, collaborators shipped samples in one of three forms: frozen whole blood, isolated PBMCs, or DNA extracted from either of those sample types. TCRbeta CDR3 regions were amplified from genomic DNA using the immunoSEQ Assay, a bias-controlled multiplex PCR. As for how the authors treated the data: Within the assay, amplification of reference gene primers was used to estimate how many nucleated cells each sample contained. To quantify the absolute abundance of each unique TCRbeta CDR3 rearrangement, sequence reads were collapsed and filtered. For each sample, productive Simpson clonality was calculated by taking the square root of Simpson's diversity index across productive rearrangements. TCRdb stores this immuneACCESS table with in-frame sequences only. Part of the clones is absent; in the studies checked, under half of the shortfall reflects unresolved V genes, and no reason is known for the rest. V, J and clone size are taken as reported in that table, and D and trimming were inferred from the DNA itself. Across this sample there are tens of thousands of clones, with about 92% seen only once. About 15% of the sample is taken by the ten largest.

The trim is 3 bases for V and 8 bases for J, with a gap of 16 bases between the germline ends. CDR1 and CDR2, per the germline V gene, are MRHNA and SNTAGT. From the cysteine through the phenylalanine, the CDR3 covers 14 amino acids. CDR3 DNA is the only sequence kept; it has 42 bases, read in frame from the first base. About this clone: There is no known antigen for this receptor. The sample holds no much larger clone one base away, and base qualities are not on file.

The TCR sequence derives from a woman aged 80 or over with active or convalescent COVID-19. The sequence joins TRBV6-4 to TRBJ1-2; TRBD1 is possibly the D segment (6 matching bases). The specimen sequenced was peripheral blood. CDR3 reads: CASSEKGDGQGYTF. The nucleotide sequence is given as TGTGCCAGCAGTGAGAAGGGGGACGGGCAAGGCTACACCTTC.